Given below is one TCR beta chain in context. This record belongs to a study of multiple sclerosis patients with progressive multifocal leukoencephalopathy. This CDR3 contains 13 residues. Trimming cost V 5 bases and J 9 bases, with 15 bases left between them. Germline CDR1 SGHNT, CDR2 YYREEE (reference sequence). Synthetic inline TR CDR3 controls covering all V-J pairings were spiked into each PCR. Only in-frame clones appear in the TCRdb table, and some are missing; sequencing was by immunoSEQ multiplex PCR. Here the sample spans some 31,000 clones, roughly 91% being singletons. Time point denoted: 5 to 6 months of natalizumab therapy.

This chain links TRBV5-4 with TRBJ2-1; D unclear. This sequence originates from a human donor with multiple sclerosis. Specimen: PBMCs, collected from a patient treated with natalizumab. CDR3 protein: CASSLGRLSEQFF. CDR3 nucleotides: TGTGCCAGCAGTTTAGGTAGGCTAAGTGAGCAGTTCTTC. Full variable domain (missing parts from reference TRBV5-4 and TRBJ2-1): ETGVTQSPTHLIKTRGQQVTLRCSSQSGHNTVSWYQQALGQGPQFIFQYYREEENGRGNFPPRFSGLQFPNYSSELNVNALELDDSALYLCASSLGRLSEQFFGPGTRLTVL.